These 15 T cell receptor beta chains were sequenced from one sample in a study of CD8+CD57+ T cells in acquired aplastic anemia. The use of genomic DNA as template underpinned the TCR beta VDJ and CDR3 profiling. TCRdb independently ran MiXCR on the reads; one entry per CDR3 protein. The sample lists about 180,000 distinct CDR3 sequences, about three fifths seen once, with about 44% in the top ten. Whoever was chosen for sequencing had shown CD8+CD57+ cell expansion by flow cytometry. The sample comprised sorted CD4+, CD8+, or CD8+CD57+ T cells (not recorded which) from PBMCs. Receptor source: a human donor with aplastic anemia.

The chain uses TRBV5-1 and TRBJ1-3; the D gene is possibly TRBD1 (5 bases). Germline V gives CDR1 SGHRS, CDR2 YFSETQ. The CDR3 runs to 19 residues. V dropped 4 bases and J dropped 0 bases, with 23 bases sitting between them. In nucleotides, the CDR3 is TGCGCCAGCAGCCTAACGAGAACAGGTGTCACTTTCTCTGGAAACACCATATATTTT. Translation gives CASSLTRTGVTFSGNTIYF. Drawing the rest from reference TRBV5-1 and TRBJ1-3, the complete variable domain is KAGVTQTPRYLIKTRGQQVTLSCSPISGHRSVSWYQQTPGQGLQFLFEYFSETQRNKGNFPGRFSGRQFSNSRSEMNVSTLELGDSALYLCASSLTRTGVTFSGNTIYFGEGSWLTVV.

The V call is TRBV7-9, the J call TRBJ1-2; D possibly corresponds to TRBD1 (6 bases). The V end lost 6 bases, the J end lost 5 bases, and 10 bases lay between the germline ends. CDR3 length equals 12 residues. Germline CDR1 reads SEHNR; CDR2 reads FQNEAQ (reference sequence). CDR3 amino acids: CASSLDSYGYTF. The CDR3 coding sequence is TGTGCCAGCAGTTTGGACAGTTATGGCTACACCTTC.

The V call is TRBV7-9, the J call TRBJ1-1; tentatively, D is TRBD1 (6 bases). The CDR3 consists of 15 residues. Germline lookup yields CDR1 SEHNR and CDR2 FQNEAQ (reference sequence). Trimming left V 2 bases short and J 0 bases short, with 10 bases between. This CDR3 reads CASSLNTGMNTEAFF. The CDR3 bases are TGTGCCAGCAGCTTAAACACAGGGATGAACACTGAAGCTTTCTTT. The full variable domain, its missing parts supplied by reference TRBV7-9 and TRBJ1-1, is DTGVSQNPRHKITKRGQNVTFRCDPISEHNRLYWYRQTLGQGPEFLTYFQNEAQLEKSRLLSDRFSAERPKGSFSTLEIQRTEQGDSAMYLCASSLNTGMNTEAFFGQGTRLTVV.

The rearrangement joins TRBV7-9 to TRBJ1-5; D not certain. The CDR3 runs 13 residues. Germline CDR1 SEHNR, CDR2 FQNEAQ (reference sequence). Trimming cost V 5 bases and J 10 bases, with 15 bases left between them. The CDR3 loop is CASSQDGGQPQHF. CDR3 sequence (DNA): TGTGCCAGCAGCCAGGACGGTGGTCAACCCCAGCATTTT. Variable domain in full (rest from reference TRBV7-9 and TRBJ1-5): DTGVSQNPRHKITKRGQNVTFRCDPISEHNRLYWYRQTLGQGPEFLTYFQNEAQLEKSRLLSDRFSAERPKGSFSTLEIQRTEQGDSAMYLCASSQDGGQPQHFGDGTRLSIL.

This clonotype showed up many times. This chain links TRBV18 with TRBJ1-1, with a possible D match to TRBD1 (5 bases). The length of the CDR3 is 12 residues. Germline assignment: CDR1 KGHSH and CDR2 LQKENI. With 6 bases removed from V and 5 bases from J, the gap between germline ends came to 10 bases. The CDR3 region is CASSVGGTEAFF. In nucleotides, the CDR3 is TGTGCCAGCTCCGTGGGGGGGACTGAAGCTTTCTTT. Combining the CDR3 with reference TRBV18 and TRBJ1-1 gives the whole variable domain NAGVMQNPRHLVRRRGQEARLRCSPMKGHSHVYWYRQLPEEGLKFMVYLQKENIIDESGMPKERFSAEFPKEGPSILRIQQVVRGDSAAYFCASSVGGTEAFFGQGTRLTVV.

The chain links TRBV29-1 to TRBJ1-1; D is undetermined. Germline V gene lookup returns CDR1 SQVTM and CDR2 ANQGSEA. The CDR3 sequence is 12 residues long. Deletions cut 3 bases from V and 2 bases from J, with 7 bases between. CDR3 DNA sequence: TGCAGCGTTGAGTACAGAAACACTGAAGCTTTCTTT. Protein: CSVEYRNTEAFF.

The chain uses TRBV7-9 and TRBJ2-7; 13 bases map to TRBD2. The CDR3 extends over 17 amino acids. The V segment lost 3 bases and the J segment 6 bases; nucleotides outside the gene matches: 11. Germline V gene data show CDR1 as SEHNR and CDR2 as FQNEAQ (reference sequence). CDR3 residues: CASSLGGTSGASGEQYF. The CDR3 nucleotides read TGTGCCAGCAGCTTGGGGGGGACTAGCGGGGCTTCGGGCGAGCAGTACTTC. The full variable domain, its missing parts supplied by reference TRBV7-9 and TRBJ2-7, is DTGVSQNPRHKITKRGQNVTFRCDPISEHNRLYWYRQTLGQGPEFLTYFQNEAQLEKSRLLSDRFSAERPKGSFSTLEIQRTEQGDSAMYLCASSLGGTSGASGEQYFGPGTRLTVT.

The chain recombines TRBV10-3 with TRBJ2-1; perhaps TRBD2 as D (6 bases). The V gene's germline CDR1 is ENHRY and CDR2 SYGVKD. The CDR3 runs 16 residues. The V end lost 6 bases, the J end lost 2 bases, and 17 bases lay between the germline ends. The CDR3 DNA reads as TGTGCCATCAGCCGCGGGGTCCAGGTCGCCTACAATGAGCAGTTCTTC. This codes for CAISRGVQVAYNEQFF.

The gene calls are TRBV10-3 and TRBJ1-2; D is ambiguous. This CDR3 comprises 12 residues. Per the germline V gene, CDR1 is ENHRY and CDR2 is SYGVKD. V was trimmed by 7 bases and J by 4 bases, leaving 10 bases between them. The CDR3 coding sequence is TGTGCCATCATGAGAGAGGGCTATGGCTACACCTTC. It yields the protein CAIMREGYGYTF.

The chain uses TRBV9 and TRBJ2-7; D perhaps matches TRBD2 (6 bases). The CDR3 covers 13 residues. Trimming stripped 0 bases from V and 6 bases from J, with 10 bases between. Germline CDR1 and CDR2: SGDLS and YYNGEE. CDR3 in amino acids: CASSVAGGAEQYF. The CDR3 DNA is TGTGCCAGCAGCGTAGCTGGAGGGGCCGAGCAGTACTTC.

V is TRBV7-2 and J is TRBJ2-7, with TRBD1 matching 7 bases. Germline loops: CDR1 SGHTA, CDR2 FQGNSA. The J segment lost 3 bases and the V segment lost 3 bases, leaving 5 bases of the junction unmatched. There are 14 residues in the CDR3. The CDR3 protein is CASSFPGQSYEQYF. The DNA of the CDR3 is TGTGCCAGCAGCTTCCCGGGACAGAGCTACGAGCAGTACTTC. The full variable domain, rest sourced from reference TRBV7-2 and TRBJ2-7, is GAGVSQSPSNKVTEKGKDVELRCDPISGHTALYWYRQSLGQGLEFLIYFQGNSAPDKSGLPSDRFSAERTGGSVSTLTIQRTQQEDSAVYLCASSFPGQSYEQYFGPGTRLTVT.

V gene TRBV5-6 combines with J gene TRBJ2-7; a possible D gene is TRBD2 (5 bases). From germline, CDR1 is SGHDT and CDR2 YYEEEE. The V and J ends lost 4 bases and 3 bases respectively, with 8 bases between them. The CDR3 loop spans 12 amino acids. The DNA of the CDR3 is TGTGCCAGCAGCAAAGACTACTACGAGCAGTACTTC. Translating gives CASSKDYYEQYF.

CDR3 nucleotides: TGTGCCAGCAGCCAAGGGCCCCGCTCCCTCCACTTT. Its protein product is CASSQGPRSLHF. The rearrangement uses TRBV9 and TRBJ1-6; D is ambiguous. In germline, CDR1 is SGDLS, CDR2 YYNGEE. The CDR3 sequence is 12 residues long. Trimming took off 4 bases at V and 14 bases at J, with 13 bases between the two ends.

J is TRBJ2-6 and V is TRBV10-1, with 7 bases matching TRBD1. The CDR3 extends over 13 amino acids. Germline V gene lookup returns CDR1 WNHNN and CDR2 SYGVQD (reference sequence). V lost 2 bases and J lost 12; bases outside the gene matches: 4. The CDR3 DNA reads TGCGCCAGCAGTGAGCTCCGGGACAGCGTCCTGACTTTC. It encodes CASSELRDSVLTF.

This sequence joins TRBV2 and TRBJ1-5, with D unclear. Trimming took 7 bases from V and 3 from J, leaving 13 bases between them. Germline V gives CDR1 SNHLY, CDR2 FYNNEI. CDR3 size: 14 residues. The CDR3 sequence: CASTHLSPNQPQHF. CDR3 bases: TGTGCCAGCACACACCTTAGCCCCAATCAGCCCCAGCATTTT.